The 8 T cell receptor beta chains in this list originate from one sample, sequenced in a study of OX40 agonist ivuxolimab in advanced cancers. Generated by immunoSEQ multiplex PCR, the TCRdb table keeps only in-frame clones and is missing some. The data contain tens of thousands of clones, around nine tenths of them singletons. Here the sequenced sample was CD4+ or CD8+ T cells sorted from blood, taken in a trial of the OX40 agonist ivuxolimab. Every receptor here comes from an adult with an advanced solid tumor such as melanoma, head and neck, liver or kidney cancer.

This chain connects TRBV12-5 to TRBJ1-1; D not certain. The germline V and J ends were trimmed by 3 bases and 2 bases, with 4 bases remaining between them. The CDR3 contains 12 residues. Germline V gene data show CDR1 as LGHNT and CDR2 as FRNRAP. The DNA for the CDR3 is TGTGCTAGTGGTTTAGGTAACACTGAAGCTTTCTTT. This codes for CASGLGNTEAFF.

This clone came up once. CDR3 nucleotides: TGTGCCAGCAGCTTAACTTTTGGGGGGCCCGTGAACACTGAAGCTTTCTTT. Residues: CASSLTFGGPVNTEAFF. The rearrangement links TRBV7-9 to TRBJ1-1, with D possibly TRBD1 on 6 matching bases. This CDR3 is 17 amino acids long. Germline CDR1 SEHNR, CDR2 FQNEAQ (reference sequence). V lost 2 bases and J 0 bases, leaving 16 bases between the germline ends.

The chain has TRBV27 and TRBJ2-7, with 9 nucleotides matching TRBD1. The CDR3 sequence is 15 residues long. The germline V gene has CDR1 MNHEY and CDR2 SMNVEV (reference sequence). With 1 base clipped from V and 5 bases from J, the junction kept 6 bases outside the gene matches. CDR3 sequence (DNA): TGTGCCAGCAGTTTATTAAGGGACAGGGTACACGAGCAGTACTTC. Its protein is CASSLLRDRVHEQYF.

The chain is built from TRBV19 and TRBJ1-5, with D maybe TRBD1 (5 bases). The germline V gene has CDR1 LNHDA and CDR2 SQIVND (reference sequence). CDR3 length: 17 amino acids. The V gene lost 3 bases and the J gene lost 6 bases, with 21 bases spanning the gap. CDR3 bases: TGTGCCAGTAGTATGGGGCAGGGCGTCAGGTATCGTCAGCCCCAGCATTTT. Translation gives CASSMGQGVRYRQPQHF. Variable domain in full (rest from reference TRBV19 and TRBJ1-5): DGGITQSPKYLFRKEGQNVTLSCEQNLNHDAMYWYRQDPGQGLRLIYYSQIVNDFQKGDIAEGYSVSREKKESFPLTVTSAQKNPTAFYLCASSMGQGVRYRQPQHFGDGTRLSIL.

This sequence joins TRBV7-6 and TRBJ1-3, with TRBD1 as a possible D gene (6 bases). CDR3 length equals 18 residues. CDR1 and CDR2 from the germline V gene are SGHVS and FNYEAQ. The V and J ends lost 1 base and 2 bases respectively, with 18 bases between them. In DNA form, the CDR3 reads TGTGCCAGCAGCTTAGGCCGGGGCGCCCCAGGGGCTGGAAACACCATATATTTT. Translation: CASSLGRGAPGAGNTIYF.

The rearrangement uses TRBV7-3 and TRBJ2-1; D gene uncertain. Trimming removed 3 bases from V and 2 bases from J, with 8 bases in between. This CDR3 contains 14 residues. Germline V gene lookup returns CDR1 SGHTA and CDR2 FQGTGA. This chain's CDR3 is CASSLGTAYNEQFF. As DNA, the CDR3 is TGTGCCAGCAGCTTGGGAACAGCCTACAATGAGCAGTTCTTC.

The rearrangement uses TRBV28 and TRBJ2-7; D is ambiguous. Germline CDR1 MDHEN, CDR2 SYDVKM. V lost 3 bases and J lost 3, with 12 bases in between. CDR3 length equals 14 residues. CDR3 bases: TGTGCCAGCAGTTTTCTCGCGGAACGCTACGAGCAGTACTTC. Translated, it gives CASSFLAERYEQYF.

The chain links TRBV28 to TRBJ1-1; no reliable D call. V lost 6 bases and J 0 bases, leaving 11 bases between the germline ends. This CDR3 has 14 residues. The germline V gene encodes CDR1 MDHEN and CDR2 SYDVKM. This CDR3 reads CASSRVQLNTEAFF. CDR3 nucleotides: TGTGCCAGCAGCCGAGTACAGCTGAACACTGAAGCTTTCTTT.